The 13 T cell receptor beta chains in this list originate from one sample, sequenced in a study of naive and memory T cell subsets. The beta constant-region primer was an equimolar mix of two oligonucleotides covering TRBC1 and TRBC2. TCRdb called the UMI-ligation and nested PCR reads again in MiXCR, with one record for every CDR3 protein. The data hold approximately 140,000 distinct CDR3 sequences, with about 17% observed a single time. The sample comprised naive CD4+ T cells from blood. The receptors here all came from a human donor in good health.

The V gene is TRBV14, the J gene TRBJ2-3; no reliable D call. CDR1 and CDR2 from the germline V gene are SGHDN and FVKESK. Trimming shortened V by 0 bases and J by 1 base, and 14 bases separated the two germline ends. CDR3 length: 17 amino acids. CDR3 region: CASSQDSLAARTDTQYF. Written as DNA, the CDR3 is TGTGCCAGCAGCCAAGATTCTTTAGCCGCGCGCACAGATACGCAGTATTTT. The whole variable domain, remainder taken from reference TRBV14 and TRBJ2-3, is EAGVTQFPSHSVIEKGQTVTLRCDPISGHDNLYWYRRVMGKEIKFLLHFVKESKQDESGMPNNRFLAERTGGTYSTLKVQPAELEDSGVYFCASSQDSLAARTDTQYFGPGTRLTVL.

This clonotype was detected only a few times. V usage is TRBV7-9 and J usage is TRBJ2-4; TRBD1 might be the D (7 bases). CDR3 size: 15 residues. Germline CDR1 SEHNR, CDR2 FQNEAQ (reference sequence). V was pared by 10 bases and J by 0 bases, with 16 bases between. The CDR3 spells CANQGGELAKNIQYF. CDR3 sequence (DNA): TGTGCCAACCAGGGGGGAGAACTAGCCAAAAACATTCAGTACTTC.

This clonotype was counted many times. The chain uses TRBV11-2 and TRBJ2-1, with D hard to call. V was cut by 5 bases and J by 0 bases, with 14 bases left in between. The CDR3 consists of 16 residues. Germline V gene sequence: CDR1 SGHAT, CDR2 FQNNGV. The CDR3 is CASSPLMGSSYNEQFF. In nucleotides, the CDR3 is TGTGCCAGCAGCCCCCTGATGGGAAGCTCCTACAATGAGCAGTTCTTC.

This chain uses TRBV12-3 or TRBV12-4 with TRBJ1-6; D call uncertain. Trimming removed 3 bases at V and 1 base at J, with 7 bases between. The CDR3 has 15 amino acids. CDR3 DNA sequence: TGTGCCAGCAGTTTGGGAGGTTCCTATAATTCACCCCTCCACTTT. It encodes CASSLGGSYNSPLHF.

This CDR3 is CASSLRGPATNEKLFF. CDR3 bases: TGTGCCAGCAGTTTGCGGGGGCCTGCAACTAATGAAAAACTGTTTTTT. The chain joins TRBV28 to TRBJ1-4; D is possibly TRBD1 (6 bases). CDR1 MDHEN and CDR2 SYDVKM come from the germline V gene. V was trimmed by 3 bases and J by 0 bases, leaving 11 bases between them. The CDR3 totals 16 residues.

The J gene is TRBJ1-5, the V gene TRBV29-1; perhaps TRBD1 as D (6 bases). Germline V gives CDR1 SQVTM, CDR2 ANQGSEA. V was clipped by 4 bases and J by 5 bases, with 15 bases between them. There are 14 residues in the CDR3. In DNA, the CDR3 is TGCAGCGTTGGTGGCAGGGGTTCCGATCAGCCCCAGCATTTT. It is translated as CSVGGRGSDQPQHF. Full variable domain (outside the CDR3, taken from reference TRBV29-1 and TRBJ1-5): SAVISQKPSRDICQRGTSLTIQCQVDSQVTMMFWYRQQPGQSLTLIATANQGSEATYESGFVIDKFPISRPNLTFSTLTVSNMSPEDSSIYLCSVGGRGSDQPQHFGDGTRLSIL.

This clonotype appeared a few times. The J gene is TRBJ2-7, the V gene TRBV27, with D perhaps TRBD1 or TRBD2 (5 bases each). In germline, CDR1 is MNHEY, CDR2 SMNVEV (reference sequence). The CDR3 consists of 13 residues. The germline V and J ends were trimmed by 5 bases and 7 bases, with 15 bases remaining between them. The CDR3 protein is CASSPGPRREQYF. CDR3 in DNA: TGTGCCAGCAGTCCGGGACCCCGGCGGGAGCAGTACTTC.

The CDR3 DNA reads TGCAGCGTTGCCCTTAAGGCCGATCAGCCCCAGCATTTT. This translates into CSVALKADQPQHF. The V gene is TRBV29-1, the J gene TRBJ1-5; D is unresolved. Germline values: CDR1 SQVTM, CDR2 ANQGSEA. V lost 4 bases and J lost 5, with 12 bases in between. The CDR3 runs 13 residues. The whole variable domain, filled in from reference TRBV29-1 and TRBJ1-5, reads SAVISQKPSRDICQRGTSLTIQCQVDSQVTMMFWYRQQPGQSLTLIATANQGSEATYESGFVIDKFPISRPNLTFSTLTVSNMSPEDSSIYLCSVALKADQPQHFGDGTRLSIL.

This clonotype was detected only a few times. This rearrangement joins TRBV29-1 to TRBJ1-4, with D perhaps TRBD1 (5 bases). The germline gives CDR1 SQVTM, CDR2 ANQGSEA. Trimming stripped 6 bases from V and 8 bases from J, with 16 bases between. The CDR3 length is 13 residues. CDR3 amino acids: CSVTGGTKEKLFF. DNA of the CDR3: TGCAGCGTCACCGGCGGGACCAAAGAAAAACTGTTTTTT.

J is TRBJ1-2 and V is TRBV29-1; unclear D gene. In germline, CDR1 is SQVTM, CDR2 ANQGSEA. This CDR3 is built from 13 residues. V shed 2 bases and J shed 4 bases, with 11 bases lying between them. CDR3 region: CSVERKLSYGYTF. The CDR3 DNA follows: TGCAGCGTTGAACGGAAATTGAGCTATGGCTACACCTTC. The variable domain in full, with the rest retrieved from reference TRBV29-1 and TRBJ1-2, is SAVISQKPSRDICQRGTSLTIQCQVDSQVTMMFWYRQQPGQSLTLIATANQGSEATYESGFVIDKFPISRPNLTFSTLTVSNMSPEDSSIYLCSVERKLSYGYTFGSGTRLTVV.

The V call is TRBV6-5, the J call TRBJ2-3; no firm D call. The CDR3 has 15 amino acids. V shed 5 bases and J shed 1 base, with 13 bases lying between them. Germline assignment: CDR1 MNHEY and CDR2 SVGAGI. CDR3 protein: CASSPRYGGTDTQYF. The CDR3 DNA follows: TGTGCCAGCAGTCCGCGCTACGGCGGCACAGATACGCAGTATTTT.

The gene calls are TRBV27 and TRBJ1-4; D unclear. V lost 8 bases to trimming and J lost 1 base, with 2 bases between them. The length of the CDR3 is 11 residues. Per germline, CDR1 MNHEY and CDR2 SMNVEV (reference sequence). For the CDR3, the DNA is TGTGCCAGCGGAACTAATGAAAAACTGTTTTTT. It yields the protein CASGTNEKLFF.

The CDR3 sequence: CASRNPGGNEQFF. CDR3 bases: TGTGCCAGCAGGAACCCGGGAGGGAATGAGCAGTTCTTC. The chain has TRBV12-3 or TRBV12-4 and TRBJ2-1, with 8 positions matching TRBD2. This CDR3 comprises 13 residues. The trim removed 6 bases at V and 7 bases at J, leaving 5 bases unmatched.